Shown below are 32 T cell receptor beta chains from a single sample sequenced in a study of T cell changes during pregnancy in multiple sclerosis. Clones were read by immunoSEQ multiplex PCR, and TCRdb kept only the in-frame ones, dropping some. The data show tens of thousands of clones, 85% to 95% seen once. The source was peripheral blood, collected before pregnancy. The receptors were sampled from a female donor with multiple sclerosis, enrolled in a pregnancy study.

The rearrangement uses TRBV7-2 and TRBJ2-3; 10 bases fit TRBD2. CDR1 is SGHTA, CDR2 FQGNSA, per germline. The CDR3 extends over 16 amino acids. The ends lost 5 bases at V and 1 base at J; junction bases unmatched: 6. The CDR3: CASSPSGTSGTDTQYF. Written as DNA, the CDR3 is TGTGCCAGCAGCCCGTCCGGGACTAGCGGCACAGATACGCAGTATTTT.

In DNA form, the CDR3 reads TGTGCCAGCAGTATTACCGGGACAGGGGGCGAGATTGGCTACACCTTC. Translating it yields CASSITGTGGEIGYTF. This chain joins TRBV28 and TRBJ1-2, with 12 nucleotides matching TRBD1. The J segment lost 7 bases and the V segment lost 5 bases, leaving 11 bases of the junction unmatched. Germline loops: CDR1 MDHEN, CDR2 SYDVKM. The length of the CDR3 is 16 residues.

The chain has TRBV18 and TRBJ2-3, with a tentative D call TRBD1 (5 bases). The CDR3 has 14 residues. Germline loops: CDR1 KGHSH, CDR2 LQKENI. V was shortened by 4 bases and J by 0 bases, with 8 bases between the two germline ends. In DNA, the CDR3 is TGTGCCAGCTCACGACAGACTAGCACAGATACGCAGTATTTT. It specifies CASSRQTSTDTQYF.

The gene calls are TRBV6-1 and TRBJ1-3, with D uncertain. The V gene's germline CDR1 is MNHNS and CDR2 SASEGT. The CDR3 covers 15 residues. V was clipped by 3 bases and J by 0 bases, with 9 bases between them. CDR3 sequence (DNA): TGTGCCAGCAGTGAGTGGGCCTTCTCTGGAAACACCATATATTTT. Protein sequence: CASSEWAFSGNTIYF.

This chain links TRBV19 with TRBJ1-2, with 8 bases fitting TRBD1. CDR3 length equals 14 residues. V was pared by 4 bases and J by 4 bases, with 5 bases of the junction left unmatched. Germline values: CDR1 LNHDA, CDR2 SQIVND (reference sequence). CDR3 DNA sequence: TGTGCCAGTAGTAGGACAGGGCCTTTCTATGGCTACACCTTC. It encodes CASSRTGPFYGYTF.

V gene TRBV27 combines with J gene TRBJ2-5; TRBD2 aligns across 7 bases. The CDR3 length is 14 residues. Germline V CDR1 and CDR2: MNHEY, SMNVEV (reference sequence). V dropped 5 bases and J dropped 1; count of bases not matched to a gene: 4. CDR3 in amino acids: CASSAREGQETQYF. In DNA, the CDR3 is TGTGCCAGCAGTGCCAGGGAGGGCCAAGAGACCCAGTACTTC.

The chain uses TRBV7-3 and TRBJ1-1, with D possibly TRBD1 on 5 matching bases. The V end lost 6 bases, the J end lost 1 base, and 9 bases lay between the germline ends. The CDR3 spans 13 residues. Germline V gene data show CDR1 as SGHTA and CDR2 as FQGTGA. The chain's CDR3 is CASSRDWNTEAFF. The CDR3 coding sequence is TGTGCCAGCAGTCGGGACTGGAACACTGAAGCTTTCTTT.

The V call is TRBV11-2, the J call TRBJ2-7; TRBD2 matches at 10 bases. The germline CDR1 and CDR2 sequences are SGHAT and FQNNGV. The CDR3 covers 14 residues. The V segment lost 8 bases and the J segment 5 bases; nucleotides outside the gene matches: 9. The CDR3 DNA sequence: TGTGCCAGCGGCGTAGCGGGAGGCTGGAACGAGCAGTACTTC. Its translation is CASGVAGGWNEQYF.

The chain has TRBV19 and TRBJ1-1; D perhaps matches TRBD1 (5 bases). Trimming stripped 5 bases from V and 5 bases from J, with 18 bases between. Germline V gene data show CDR1 as LNHDA and CDR2 as SQIVND (reference sequence). This CDR3 region has 15 residues. This CDR3 is CASSPPRGDGTEAFF. As DNA, the CDR3 is TGTGCCAGTAGTCCTCCCCGGGGGGATGGGACTGAAGCTTTCTTT.

V usage is TRBV6-6 and J usage is TRBJ1-1; D call uncertain. V was clipped by 6 bases and J by 1 base, with 9 bases between them. The germline V gene encodes CDR1 MNHNY and CDR2 SVGAGI (reference sequence). This CDR3 has 13 amino acids. The CDR3 coding sequence is TGTGCCAGCAGGGAGGGATGGAACACTGAAGCTTTCTTT. It encodes CASREGWNTEAFF.

The V call is TRBV11-1, the J call TRBJ2-1; possibly TRBD2 for D (6 bases). The V end was cut by 1 base, the J end by 0 bases, with 10 bases between. The CDR3 spans 16 residues. Germline CDR1 and CDR2: SGHAT and FQDESV (reference sequence). The CDR3, as DNA: TGTGCCAGCAGCTTAGGGACTACCCGCTCCTACAATGAGCAGTTCTTC. As protein: CASSLGTTRSYNEQFF. The variable domain in full, completed from reference TRBV11-1 and TRBJ2-1, reads EAEVAQSPRYKITEKSQAVAFWCDPISGHATLYWYRQILGQGPELLVQFQDESVVDDSQLPKDRFSAERLKGVDSTLKIQPAELGDSAMYLCASSLGTTRSYNEQFFGPGTRLTVL.

Points on this clone: At one end, the junction sequence differs from germline, possibly due to a read error. The chain combines TRBV25-1 with TRBJ1-4; the D gene is possibly TRBD1 (6 bases). The CDR3 loop spans 15 amino acids. The V gene's germline CDR1 is MGHDK and CDR2 SYGVNS. The CDR3 reads CASSGPTGTKEKLFF. CDR3 in DNA: TGTGCCAGCAGTGGCCCGACAGGAACTAAGGAAAAACTGTTTTTT.

Only one count was recorded for this clone. This chain connects TRBV7-9 to TRBJ2-2; D ambiguous. The CDR3 has 13 amino acids. Looked up from germline, CDR1 is SEHNR and CDR2 is FQNEAQ (reference sequence). V was trimmed by 5 bases and J by 4 bases, leaving 8 bases between them. CDR3: CASSPRLTGELFF. The CDR3 DNA reads TGTGCCAGCAGCCCTCGTCTCACCGGGGAGCTGTTTTTT.

The rearrangement joins TRBV4-3 to TRBJ1-2, with 7 positions matching TRBD1. This CDR3 spans 16 amino acids. Germline V lookup: CDR1 LGHNA, CDR2 YSLEER. J lost 3 bases, V lost 4 bases, and 11 bases had no gene match. CDR3 in DNA: TGCGCCAGCAGCCCGAGACAGGGAGAGGCTTACTATGGCTACACCTTC. Protein product: CASSPRQGEAYYGYTF.

This clone was recorded once. CDR3 amino acids: CAISAILSGRISYEQYF. CDR3 bases: TGTGCCATCAGTGCGATATTGAGCGGGAGGATCTCCTACGAGCAGTACTTC. V is TRBV10-3 and J is TRBJ2-7, with 9 bases aligning to TRBD2. CDR1 is ENHRY, CDR2 SYGVKD, per germline. The ends lost 4 bases at V and 0 bases at J; junction bases unmatched: 10. This CDR3 has 17 amino acids.

The V and J genes are TRBV5-4 and TRBJ2-7, with TRBD2 matching 9 bases. Germline CDR1 reads SGHNT; CDR2 reads YYREEE (reference sequence). The CDR3 length is 16 residues. J was trimmed by 0 bases and V by 4 bases; bases with no gene match: 8. CDR3 protein: CASSQGLAPASYEQYF. In DNA form, the CDR3 reads TGTGCCAGCAGCCAGGGACTAGCCCCAGCCTCCTACGAGCAGTACTTC.

V gene TRBV4-2 combines with J gene TRBJ2-5, with 13 bases that match TRBD2. Germline-derived CDR1 and CDR2 are LGHNA and YNFKEQ. V dropped 0 bases and J dropped 4; count of bases not matched to a gene: 5. CDR3 length equals 17 residues. The chain's CDR3 is CASSQDKTSGRRETQYF. CDR3 DNA sequence: TGTGCCAGCAGCCAAGATAAGACTAGCGGGAGGAGAGAGACCCAGTACTTC.

The chain employs TRBV6-5 and TRBJ1-2; 7 bases agree with TRBD1. V was clipped by 5 bases and J by 3 bases; unmatched bases: 9. The germline V gene has CDR1 MNHEY and CDR2 SVGAGI. This CDR3 has 15 residues. CDR3 nucleotides: TGTGCCAGCAGTCTCACAGGGGCCGACCACTATGGCTACACCTTC. Protein: CASSLTGADHYGYTF.

CDR3: CASSRDRLMNTEAFF. As DNA, the CDR3 is TGTGCCAGCAGCCGGGACAGACTCATGAACACTGAAGCTTTCTTT. The chain is built from TRBV7-2 and TRBJ1-1, with TRBD1 matching 7 bases. The V gene's germline CDR1 is SGHTA and CDR2 FQGNSA. J was trimmed by 0 bases and V by 5 bases; bases with no gene match: 6. The CDR3 sequence is 15 residues long.

The rearrangement uses TRBV28 and TRBJ1-5; D is unclear. The CDR3 loop spans 14 amino acids. The ends were cut back, 4 bases at V and 5 bases at J, with 12 bases in the middle. Per germline, CDR1 MDHEN and CDR2 SYDVKM. Written as DNA, the CDR3 is TGTGCCAGCAGTTCGCTAGGGAGGGATCAGCCCCAGCATTTT. It is translated as CASSSLGRDQPQHF.

V is TRBV2 and J is TRBJ2-5, with 11 bases matching TRBD1. The CDR3 totals 15 residues. CDR1 is SNHLY and CDR2 is FYNNEI in the germline V gene. The J segment lost 1 base and the V segment lost 6 bases, leaving 4 bases of the junction unmatched. CDR3 DNA sequence: TGTGCCAGCAGCAGGACAGGGGGCTTCCAAGAGACCCAGTACTTC. As protein: CASSRTGGFQETQYF.

This clone was recorded only once. The chain joins TRBV11-2 to TRBJ2-7, with 8 bases that match TRBD2. The CDR3 totals 15 residues. Germline CDR1 and CDR2: SGHAT and FQNNGV. The V segment lost 1 base and the J segment 3 bases; nucleotides outside the gene matches: 5. CDR3 sequence (DNA): TGTGCCAGCAGCTTAGGGTTAGCGGGGCTCTACGAGCAGTACTTC. Its translation: CASSLGLAGLYEQYF.

J is TRBJ1-2 and V is TRBV9; D may be TRBD1 (6 bases). The length of the CDR3 is 15 residues. Trimming removed 2 bases at V and 3 bases at J, with 14 bases between. Germline CDR1 is SGDLS and CDR2 is YYNGEE. The CDR3 region is CASSVETGYHYGYTF. CDR3 bases: TGTGCCAGCAGCGTGGAAACAGGGTATCACTATGGCTACACCTTC.

The chain links TRBV18 to TRBJ2-6; tentatively, D is TRBD2 (5 bases). The CDR3 loop spans 19 amino acids. The V end was cut by 4 bases, the J end by 1 base, with 20 bases between. Per the germline V gene, CDR1 is KGHSH and CDR2 is LQKENI. This CDR3 is CASSLSSPGSISGANVLTF. DNA for the CDR3: TGTGCCAGCTCACTATCGTCCCCGGGATCTATTTCTGGGGCCAACGTCCTGACTTTC. Using reference TRBV18 and TRBJ2-6 for the parts outside the CDR3, the full variable domain is NAGVMQNPRHLVRRRGQEARLRCSPMKGHSHVYWYRQLPEEGLKFMVYLQKENIIDESGMPKERFSAEFPKEGPSILRIQQVVRGDSAAYFCASSLSSPGSISGANVLTFGAGSRLTVL.

The chain joins TRBV30 to TRBJ2-1, with TRBD2 identical over 9 bases. The germline V gene encodes CDR1 GTSNPN and CDR2 SVGIG (reference sequence). J lost 4 bases, V lost 2 bases, and 9 bases had no gene match. CDR3 length equals 16 residues. The CDR3, as DNA: TGTGCCTGGAGTCTCCCCCTGACTAGCGGTTACAATGAGCAGTTCTTC. Protein: CAWSLPLTSGYNEQFF.

This CDR3 reads CATEQGSSGYTF. CDR3 nucleotides: TGTGCCACCGAACAGGGGAGCAGCGGCTACACCTTC. This chain links TRBV28 with TRBJ1-2; 7 nucleotides align to TRBD1. The germline V gene has CDR1 MDHEN and CDR2 SYDVKM. The CDR3 covers 12 residues. The ends lost 10 bases at V and 8 bases at J; junction bases unmatched: 10.

The rearrangement links TRBV6-6 to TRBJ2-2; D not certain. The germline CDR1 and CDR2 sequences are MNHNY and SVGAGI (reference sequence). The V gene lost 6 bases and the J gene lost 4 bases, with 3 bases spanning the gap. This CDR3 has 11 residues. The CDR3 nucleotides are TGTGCCAGCAGCTTCACCGGGGAGCTGTTTTTT. This translates into CASSFTGELFF.

The chain has TRBV7-9 and TRBJ1-2; TRBD1 might be the D (5 bases). CDR1 is SEHNR, CDR2 FQNEAQ, per germline (reference sequence). The CDR3 consists of 18 residues. V was shortened by 2 bases and J by 5 bases, with 24 bases between the two germline ends. The CDR3 loop reads CASSLPQMGGTARYGYTF. The CDR3 DNA reads as TGTGCCAGCAGCTTACCCCAAATGGGGGGAACCGCTCGATATGGCTACACCTTC.

This chain uses TRBV14 with TRBJ1-3; 11 bases are shared with TRBD1. J lost 4 bases, V lost 2 bases, and 4 bases had no gene match. The germline gives CDR1 SGHDN, CDR2 FVKESK. The CDR3 runs 16 residues. The CDR3 protein is CASSQLGQGEGNTIYF. CDR3 bases: TGTGCCAGCAGCCAACTGGGACAGGGGGAAGGAAACACCATATATTTT.

The J gene is TRBJ2-3, the V gene TRBV28; 7 bases map to TRBD2. The CDR3 extends over 14 amino acids. In germline, CDR1 is MDHEN, CDR2 SYDVKM. V shed 4 bases, J shed 4 bases, and the junction held 5 bases outside the gene matches. CDR3 DNA: TGTGCCAGCAGTTACTTGACTAGCTCAGATACGCAGTATTTT. Its translation is CASSYLTSSDTQYF.

The rearrangement uses TRBV4-2 and TRBJ2-5; tentative D call: TRBD1 (6 bases). Germline CDR1 reads LGHNA; CDR2 reads YNFKEQ. V dropped 0 bases and J dropped 2 bases, with 13 bases sitting between them. The CDR3 runs to 16 residues. CDR3 loop: CASSQDPFGQQETQYF. In nucleotides, the CDR3 is TGTGCCAGCAGCCAAGATCCGTTCGGACAGCAAGAGACCCAGTACTTC.

This chain uses TRBV18 with TRBJ2-1, with D hard to call. The CDR3 contains 13 residues. V gave up 3 bases and J gave up 8 bases, with 11 bases separating them. Germline-derived CDR1 and CDR2 are KGHSH and LQKENI. The CDR3 DNA reads as TGTGCCAGCTCACCGACCCAGCGTTATGAGCAGTTCTTC. Translated: CASSPTQRYEQFF.